Listed below are T cell receptor beta chains from one sample, sequenced in a study of T cell changes during pregnancy in multiple sclerosis. Using immunoSEQ multiplex PCR, the repertoire was profiled, and TCRdb retains in-frame clones only, with some absent. The sample carries around 57,000 clones, 85% to 90% recorded once. The specimen was peripheral blood, collected in the first trimester of pregnancy. Receptors were obtained from a female donor in good health, enrolled as a control in a pregnancy study. CDR3s include the opening cysteine and the closing phenylalanine or tryptophan.

v_gene | CDR3aa
TRBV9 | CASSVEQGMRELFF
TRBV7-3 | CASSLWQNTEAFF
TRBV9 | CASSQTTGGAGYGYTF
TRBV19 | CASSRQSNQPQHF
TRBV18 | CASSPPTSGELQETQYF
TRBV7-3 | CASSAQTGDNSPLHF
TRBV7-9 | CASSHASSYNSPLHF
TRBV13 | CASSLSPYEQYF
TRBV7-6 | CASSLDREETQYF
TRBV7-8 | CASSSSFPSTDTQYF
TRBV11-1 | CASSLGARTEAFF
TRBV2 | CASGLSAGDTGELFF
TRBV19 | CASSIPSGGRYNSPLHF
TRBV27 | CASRYRESYGYTF
TRBV27 | CASSIQGYEQYF
TRBV25-1 | CASSYTAGTSGTGELFF